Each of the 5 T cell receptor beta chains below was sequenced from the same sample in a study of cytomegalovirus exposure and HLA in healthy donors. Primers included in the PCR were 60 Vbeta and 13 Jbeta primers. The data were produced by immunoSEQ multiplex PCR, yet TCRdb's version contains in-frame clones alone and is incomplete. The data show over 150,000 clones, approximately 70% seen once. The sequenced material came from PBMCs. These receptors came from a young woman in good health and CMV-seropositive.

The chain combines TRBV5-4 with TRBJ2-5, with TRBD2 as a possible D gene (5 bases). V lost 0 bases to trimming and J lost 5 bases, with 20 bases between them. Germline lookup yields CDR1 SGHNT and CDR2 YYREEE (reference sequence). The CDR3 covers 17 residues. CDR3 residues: CASSLGRNGPLKETQYF. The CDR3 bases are TGTGCCAGCAGCTTGGGGAGGAACGGTCCACTAAAGGAGACCCAGTACTTC.

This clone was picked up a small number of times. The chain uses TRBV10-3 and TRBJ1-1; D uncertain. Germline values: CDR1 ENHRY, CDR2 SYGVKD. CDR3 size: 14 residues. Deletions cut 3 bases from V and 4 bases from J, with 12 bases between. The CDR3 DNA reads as TGTGCCATCAGTGATGCGGCCGTTAGCACTGAAGCTTTCTTT. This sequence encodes CAISDAAVSTEAFF.

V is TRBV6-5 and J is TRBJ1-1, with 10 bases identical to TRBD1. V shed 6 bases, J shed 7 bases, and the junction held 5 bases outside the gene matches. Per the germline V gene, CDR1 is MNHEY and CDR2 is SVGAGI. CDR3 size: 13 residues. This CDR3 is CASSPTGGFEAFF. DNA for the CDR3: TGTGCCAGCAGCCCGACAGGGGGCTTTGAAGCTTTCTTT.

The CDR3 DNA follows: TGTGCCAGCAGCCTGACATGGGATCAGCCCCAGCATTTT. Protein sequence: CASSLTWDQPQHF. This sequence joins TRBV7-9 and TRBJ1-5; D gene uncertain. This CDR3 comprises 13 residues. Germline CDR1 reads SEHNR; CDR2 reads FQNEAQ (reference sequence). Deletions cut 5 bases from V and 5 bases from J, with 10 bases between.

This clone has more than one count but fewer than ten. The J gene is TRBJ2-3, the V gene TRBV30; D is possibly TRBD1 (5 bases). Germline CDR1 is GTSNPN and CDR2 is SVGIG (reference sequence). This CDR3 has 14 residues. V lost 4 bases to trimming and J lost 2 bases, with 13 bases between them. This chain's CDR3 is CAWTTGVYTDTQYF. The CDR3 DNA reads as TGTGCCTGGACCACAGGAGTCTACACAGATACGCAGTATTTT. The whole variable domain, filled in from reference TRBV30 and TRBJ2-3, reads SQTIHQWPATLVQPVGSPLSLECTVEGTSNPNLYWYRQAAGRGLQLLFYSVGIGQISSEVPQNLSASRPQDRQFILSSKKLLLSDSGFYLCAWTTGVYTDTQYFGPGTRLTVL.